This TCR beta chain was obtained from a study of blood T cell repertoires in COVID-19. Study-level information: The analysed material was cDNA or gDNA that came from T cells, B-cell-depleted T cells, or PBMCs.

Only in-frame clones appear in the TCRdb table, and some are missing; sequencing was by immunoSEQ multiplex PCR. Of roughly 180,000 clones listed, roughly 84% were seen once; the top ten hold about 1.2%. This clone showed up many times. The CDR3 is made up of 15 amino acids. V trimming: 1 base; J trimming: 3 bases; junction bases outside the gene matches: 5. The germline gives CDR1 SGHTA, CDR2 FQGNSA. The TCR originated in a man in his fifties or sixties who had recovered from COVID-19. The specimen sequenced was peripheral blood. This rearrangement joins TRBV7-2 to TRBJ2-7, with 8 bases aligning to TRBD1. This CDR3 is CASSLDQGAYYEQYF. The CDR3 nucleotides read TGTGCCAGCAGCTTAGACCAGGGGGCATACTACGAGCAGTACTTC.